These T cell receptor beta chains were read from a single sample in a study of CD8 T cells in ankylosing spondylitis. TCRdb ran MiXCR on the 5' RACE reads and lists one entry per CDR3 protein. The data contain roughly 230,000 distinct CDR3 sequences, 18% of them singletons. The sample taken for sequencing was blood, either unsorted or a sorted T cell fraction (not recorded which). These receptors all come from a male donor with ankylosing spondylitis or in good health (not recorded which). Both conserved end residues are part of each CDR3.

V	J	length	CDR3
TRBV12-3/TRBV12-4	TRBJ2-2	15	CASSLQSAYTGELFF
TRBV27	TRBJ2-1	16	CASSSTLAGPYNEQFF
TRBV12-3/TRBV12-4	TRBJ2-1	14	CASSWTSGYNEQFF
TRBV25-1	TRBJ2-7	15	CASSRTRLSLDEQYF
TRBV11-2	TRBJ2-3	14	CASSLDRSTDTQYF
TRBV14	TRBJ2-1	15	CASSQDATNYNEQFF
TRBV6-1	TRBJ1-2	15	CASTQSTTAGGGYTF
TRBV27	TRBJ1-5	12	CASKQGNQPQHF
TRBV12-3/TRBV12-4	TRBJ2-1	14	CASRNSGSYNEQFF
TRBV6-1	TRBJ1-5	16	CASSARQGAGNQPQHF
TRBV11-2	TRBJ2-6	18	CASSSGQEPLSGANVLTF
TRBV15	TRBJ2-5	12	CATGQIQETQYF
TRBV6-5	TRBJ2-1	15	CASSYFREGQNEQFF
TRBV15	TRBJ1-4	15	CATAPTQGLGEKLFF
TRBV12-3/TRBV12-4	TRBJ2-7	17	CASSFRPDRAPLYEQYF
TRBV6-1	TRBJ2-7	15	CASSPFRASAYEQYF
TRBV5-1	TRBJ1-1	14	CASSPGRMNTEAFF
TRBV11-2	TRBJ2-3	16	CASSHLGLAAQDTQYF
TRBV9	TRBJ1-1	16	CASSEPRGSMNTEAFF
TRBV27	TRBJ1-6	16	CASSKTGVGYNSPLHF
TRBV9	TRBJ2-1	16	CASSARLAGSYNEQFF
TRBV6-5	TRBJ2-2	17	CASSHQPGLADTGELFF
TRBV7-9	TRBJ2-1	12	CASLGQENEQFF
TRBV29-1	TRBJ2-7	13	CSVTGQGPYEQYF
TRBV28	TRBJ2-7	15	CASSEIAGVLREQYF
TRBV7-2	TRBJ2-2	14	CASSLGVPGGELFF
TRBV20-1	TRBJ2-1	14	CSARGLAGYNEQFF
TRBV12-3/TRBV12-4	TRBJ2-5	15	CASSSPTSGSETQYF
TRBV12-3/TRBV12-4	TRBJ2-6	13	CVCGLSGANVLTF
TRBV4-3	TRBJ2-3	16	CASSQDRSRLGNTQYF
TRBV4-3	TRBJ2-1	18	CASSQDLGTSDPYNEQFF
TRBV7-9	TRBJ2-5	15	CASSLGTGLQETQYF
TRBV27	TRBJ2-7	15	CASSPITALSYEQYF
TRBV20-1	TRBJ2-1	15	CSARGGLAGYNEQFF
TRBV7-9	TRBJ2-7	16	CASSLESSGKVYEQYF
TRBV29-1	TRBJ2-7	13	CSAGPGQGYEQYF
TRBV29-1	TRBJ1-2	13	CSVDGQASYGYTF
TRBV29-1	TRBJ2-7	13	CSVVGDRVYEQYF
TRBV4-1	TRBJ2-1	12	CASSPAGVKQFF
TRBV28	TRBJ2-3	19	CASSLSRLAGMTSTDTQYF
TRBV7-2	TRBJ2-7	13	CASSLDRSYEQYF
TRBV20-1	TRBJ2-1	14	CSARGTTSYNEQFF
TRBV5-6	TRBJ2-1	16	CASSLWVGSTYNEQFF
TRBV11-2	TRBJ2-7	12	CASSYEGGEQYF
TRBV5-1	TRBJ2-7	19	CASSSGVTAGAYYSYEQYF
TRBV4-1	TRBJ2-6	20	CASSQAKAGRVYSGANVLTF
TRBV12-5	TRBJ2-1	15	CASGLFPAPYNEQFF
TRBV29-1	TRBJ2-7	12	CSVARTTYEQYF
TRBV12-3/TRBV12-4	TRBJ2-1	16	CASSPEVAGDYNEQFF
TRBV12-3/TRBV12-4	TRBJ2-7	15	CASSGSGRGAYEQYF
TRBV12-3/TRBV12-4	TRBJ2-3	14	CASSFYSGTDTQYF
TRBV5-5	TRBJ1-5	16	CASSLLQGLSNQPQHF
TRBV28	TRBJ2-3	14	CASSMAAPRDTQYF
TRBV7-9	TRBJ2-1	11	CASSLDTKQFF